This T cell receptor (beta chain) was sequenced for a study of cytomegalovirus exposure and HLA in healthy donors. PCR involved 60 Vbeta and 13 Jbeta primers. Assay: immunoSEQ multiplex PCR; the TCRdb copy retains only in-frame clones and omits some. Here the sample spans some 190,000 clones, about 80% being singletons. About this clone itself: The antigen remains unidentified.

Study results and caveats: Sequencing artifact likely explains a cluster of highly shared sequence variants. Several V segments, TRBV6-2 and TRBV6-3 among them, could not be told apart and were dropped. A later analysis appeared to link common viral pathogens to several of the most significant clusters.

The CDR3 has 16 residues. J was trimmed by 0 bases and V by 5 bases; bases with no gene match: 6. Germline CDR1 is KGHSH and CDR2 is LQKENI. This clonotype was sampled from a man aged 18 to 29 in good health and CMV-seronegative. Sequencing input: PBMCs. The chain combines TRBV18 with TRBJ1-4; TRBD1 matches at 7 bases. The chain's CDR3 is CASSDRQGATNEKLFF. CDR3 nucleotide sequence: TGTGCCAGCTCAGACAGACAGGGAGCAACTAATGAAAAACTGTTTTTT.